A selection of T cell receptor beta chains follows, all from one sample in a study of blood T cell repertoires in COVID-19. Only in-frame clones appear in the TCRdb table, and some are missing; sequencing was by immunoSEQ multiplex PCR. The sample yields around 150,000 clones, 76% seen once. The sequencing sample was made of peripheral blood. Source of these receptors: a woman of 80 years or more with acute or convalescent COVID-19. The CDR3 runs from the conserved cysteine through the conserved F or W. D genes are given only for firm matches. Expanded clones are given a class, and other clones once, few, many or no size at all.

d_call,j_call,v_call,clone_size,cdr3_nt,cdr3_aa
NA,TRBJ1-1,TRBV6-2/TRBV6-3,NA,TGTGCCAGCAGCGAAGGGCAGGGGTGGAACACTGAAGCTTTCTTT,CASSEGQGWNTEAFF
TRBD1,TRBJ1-2,TRBV5-1,once,TGCGCCAGCAGCTTGGGAAGCGGAGGACAGGGCGATGGCTACACCTTC,CASSLGSGGQGDGYTF
TRBD2,TRBJ2-3,TRBV9,NA,TGTGCCAGCAGCGTAGGTGGCGGGAGGGCCGGAGGCACAGATACGCAGTATTTT,CASSVGGGRAGGTDTQYF
NA,TRBJ2-7,TRBV3-1/TRBV3-2,NA,TGTGCCAGCAGCCCCCCGGGGGTGGGCGGCCGATTGCAGTACTTC,CASSPPGVGGRLQYF
NA,TRBJ1-1,TRBV7-3,NA,TGTGCCAGCAGCTTGGGCTCGGGCAGGGGCCCCACTGAAGCTTTCTTT,CASSLGSGRGPTEAFF
TRBD1,TRBJ2-1,TRBV24-1,few,TGTGCCACCAGTGATGCCGGGACAGGGTTTGGCCCGTGGGGTGAGCAGTTCTTC,CATSDAGTGFGPWGEQFF
NA,TRBJ2-6,TRBV5-4,NA,TGTGCCAGCAGCTTTTCCAGGGGAGCTGGGGCCAACGTCCTGACTTTC,CASSFSRGAGANVLTF
NA,TRBJ2-7,TRBV6-6,NA,TGTGCCAGCAGTTTAGGGGACTACGAGCAGTACTTC,CASSLGDYEQYF
NA,TRBJ2-1,TRBV19,NA,TGTGCCAGTAGCGGGTCGTGGACCTACAATGAGCAGTTCTTC,CASSGSWTYNEQFF
NA,TRBJ1-1,TRBV12-3/TRBV12-4,NA,TGTGCCAGCCGTGGAACAGTGAACACTGAAGCTTTCTTT,CASRGTVNTEAFF
TRBD2,TRBJ2-3,TRBV20-1,NA,TGCAGTGCTAGTGGTTGGCGGGGGGACACAGATACGCAGTATTTT,CSASGWRGDTDTQYF
TRBD1,TRBJ2-5,TRBV7-9,once,TGTGCCAGCAGCTTTATACCGGGACAGGGGATTGAGACCCAGTACTTC,CASSFIPGQGIETQYF
TRBD1,TRBJ1-6,TRBV19,once,TGTGCCAGAAGTAGGTTCGGGACAGGGAACTCACCCCTCCACTTT,CARSRFGTGNSPLHF
NA,TRBJ1-4,TRBV2,NA,TGTGCCAGCAGTGTAGGGGGGGCCCGGGAAAAACTGTTTTTT,CASSVGGAREKLFF
NA,TRBJ2-1,TRBV6-5,NA,TGTGCCTTTGGGGGAACTGGGGGGTATGAGCAGTTCTTC,CAFGGTGGYEQFF
TRBD1,TRBJ1-2,TRBV7-9,few,TGTGCCAGCAGCCTCCAGGGGGACCCAGGCCGCTATGGCTACACCTTC,CASSLQGDPGRYGYTF